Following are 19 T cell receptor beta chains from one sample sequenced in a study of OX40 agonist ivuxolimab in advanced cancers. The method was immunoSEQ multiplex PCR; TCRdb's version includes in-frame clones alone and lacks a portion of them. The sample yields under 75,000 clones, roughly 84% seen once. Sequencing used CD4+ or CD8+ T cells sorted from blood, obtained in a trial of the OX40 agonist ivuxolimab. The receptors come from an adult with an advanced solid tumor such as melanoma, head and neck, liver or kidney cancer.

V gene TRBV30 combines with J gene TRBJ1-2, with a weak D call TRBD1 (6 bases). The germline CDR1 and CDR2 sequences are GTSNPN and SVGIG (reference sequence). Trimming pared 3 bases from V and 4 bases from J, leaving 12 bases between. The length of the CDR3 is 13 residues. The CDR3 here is CAWRSRGTYGYTF. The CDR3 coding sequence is TGTGCCTGGAGGTCCAGGGGCACCTATGGCTACACCTTC.

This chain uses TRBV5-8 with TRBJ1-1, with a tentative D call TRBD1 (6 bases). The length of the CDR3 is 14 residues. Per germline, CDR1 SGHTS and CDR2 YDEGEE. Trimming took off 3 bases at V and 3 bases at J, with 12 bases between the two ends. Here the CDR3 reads CASSSGQSDTEAFF. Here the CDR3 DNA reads TGTGCCAGCAGCTCCGGACAGAGCGACACTGAAGCTTTCTTT.

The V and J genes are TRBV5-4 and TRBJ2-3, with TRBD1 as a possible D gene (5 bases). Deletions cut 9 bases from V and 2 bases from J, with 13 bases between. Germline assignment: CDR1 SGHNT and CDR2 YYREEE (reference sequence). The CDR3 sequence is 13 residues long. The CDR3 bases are TGTGCCACCCAGGGTGGAAACACAGATACGCAGTATTTT. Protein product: CATQGGNTDTQYF.

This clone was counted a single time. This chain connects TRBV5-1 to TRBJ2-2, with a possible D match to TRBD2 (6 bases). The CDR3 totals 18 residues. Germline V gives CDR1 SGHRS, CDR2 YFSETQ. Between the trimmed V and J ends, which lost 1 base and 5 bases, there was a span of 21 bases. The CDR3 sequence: CASSLYSSGLLGTGELFF. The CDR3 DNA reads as TGCGCCAGCAGCTTGTATAGTAGCGGACTCCTAGGGACCGGGGAGCTGTTTTTT. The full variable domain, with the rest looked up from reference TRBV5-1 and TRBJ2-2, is KAGVTQTPRYLIKTRGQQVTLSCSPISGHRSVSWYQQTPGQGLQFLFEYFSETQRNKGNFPGRFSGRQFSNSRSEMNVSTLELGDSALYLCASSLYSSGLLGTGELFFGEGSRLTVL.

CDR3 in DNA: TGTGCCAGCAGTAGGGAGGCCGGGGAGCTGTTTTTT. Amino acids: CASSREAGELFF. The chain couples TRBV2 to TRBJ2-2; D perhaps matches TRBD2 (6 bases). With 5 bases removed from V and 6 bases from J, the gap between germline ends came to 7 bases. CDR1 is SNHLY and CDR2 is FYNNEI in the germline V gene. The CDR3 is made up of 12 amino acids.

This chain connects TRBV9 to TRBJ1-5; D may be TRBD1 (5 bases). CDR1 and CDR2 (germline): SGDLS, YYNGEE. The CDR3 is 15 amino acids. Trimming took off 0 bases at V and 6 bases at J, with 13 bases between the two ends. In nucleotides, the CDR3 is TGTGCCAGCAGCGTAGCTGAAGGGGTCGGTCAGCCCCAGCATTTT. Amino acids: CASSVAEGVGQPQHF.

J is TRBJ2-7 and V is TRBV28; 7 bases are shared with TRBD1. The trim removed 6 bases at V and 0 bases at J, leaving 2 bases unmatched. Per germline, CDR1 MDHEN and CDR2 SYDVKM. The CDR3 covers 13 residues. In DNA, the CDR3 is TGTGCCAGCAGGACAGGGATCTCCTACGAGCAGTACTTC. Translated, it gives CASRTGISYEQYF.

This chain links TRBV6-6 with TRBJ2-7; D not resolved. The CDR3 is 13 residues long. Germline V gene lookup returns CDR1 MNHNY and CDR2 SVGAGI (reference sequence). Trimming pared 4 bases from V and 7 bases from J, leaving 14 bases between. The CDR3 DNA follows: TGTGCCAGCAGTTCCTCACTCAACACAGAGCAGTACTTC. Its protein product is CASSSSLNTEQYF.

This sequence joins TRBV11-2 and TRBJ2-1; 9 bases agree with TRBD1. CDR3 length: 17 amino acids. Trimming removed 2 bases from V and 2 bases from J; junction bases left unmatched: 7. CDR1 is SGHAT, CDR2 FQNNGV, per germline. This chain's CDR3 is CASSLTGGFGTYNEQFF. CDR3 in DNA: TGTGCCAGCAGCTTAACAGGGGGCTTTGGAACCTACAATGAGCAGTTCTTC.

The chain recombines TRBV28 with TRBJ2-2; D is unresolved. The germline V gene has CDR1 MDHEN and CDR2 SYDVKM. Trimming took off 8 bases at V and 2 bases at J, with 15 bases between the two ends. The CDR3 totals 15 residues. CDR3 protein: CASSLGTANTGELFF. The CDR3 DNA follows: TGTGCCAGCTCCCTCGGAACAGCAAACACCGGGGAGCTGTTTTTT.

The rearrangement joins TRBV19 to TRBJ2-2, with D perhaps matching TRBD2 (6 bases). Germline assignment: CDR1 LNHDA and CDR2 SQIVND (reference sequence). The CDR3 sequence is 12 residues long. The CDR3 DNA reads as TGTGTGGCACTAGCAGGGAACGGGGAGCTGTTTTTT. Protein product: CVALAGNGELFF.

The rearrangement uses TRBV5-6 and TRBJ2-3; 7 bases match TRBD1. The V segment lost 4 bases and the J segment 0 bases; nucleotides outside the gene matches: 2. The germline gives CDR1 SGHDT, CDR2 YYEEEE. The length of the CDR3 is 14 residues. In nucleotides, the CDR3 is TGTGCCAGCAGCAAGACAGGGAGCACAGATACGCAGTATTTT. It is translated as CASSKTGSTDTQYF.

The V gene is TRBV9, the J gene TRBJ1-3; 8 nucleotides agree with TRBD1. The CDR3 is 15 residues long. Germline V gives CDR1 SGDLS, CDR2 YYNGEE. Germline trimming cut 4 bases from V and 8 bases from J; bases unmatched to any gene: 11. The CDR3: CASSTTPGGTDTIYF. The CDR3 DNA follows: TGTGCCAGCAGCACAACACCAGGGGGCACGGACACCATATATTTT.

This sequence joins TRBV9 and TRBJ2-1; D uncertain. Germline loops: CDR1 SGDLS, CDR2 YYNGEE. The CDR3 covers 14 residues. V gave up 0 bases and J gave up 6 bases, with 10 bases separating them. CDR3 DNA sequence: TGTGCCAGCAGCGTAGGAACAGTATCCAATGAGCAGTTCTTC. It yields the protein CASSVGTVSNEQFF.

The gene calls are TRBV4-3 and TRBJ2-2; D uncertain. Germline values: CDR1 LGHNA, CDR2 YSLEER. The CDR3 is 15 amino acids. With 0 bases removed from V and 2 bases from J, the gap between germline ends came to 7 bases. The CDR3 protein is CASSQDKDNTGELFF. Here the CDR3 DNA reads TGCGCCAGCAGCCAAGATAAGGACAACACCGGGGAGCTGTTTTTT.

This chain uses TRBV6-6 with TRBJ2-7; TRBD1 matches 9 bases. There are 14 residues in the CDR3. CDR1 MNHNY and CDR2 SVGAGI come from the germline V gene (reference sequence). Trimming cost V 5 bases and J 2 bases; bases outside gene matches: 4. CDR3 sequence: CASSAGTGTYEQYF. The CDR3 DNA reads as TGTGCCAGCAGTGCCGGGACAGGGACCTACGAGCAGTACTTC.

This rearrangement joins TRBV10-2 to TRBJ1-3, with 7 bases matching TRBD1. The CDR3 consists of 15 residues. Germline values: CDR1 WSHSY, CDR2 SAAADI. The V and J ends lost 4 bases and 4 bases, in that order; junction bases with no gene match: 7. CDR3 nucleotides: TGCGCCAGCAGTGCCCGGGACAGCGCAGGAAACACCATATATTTT. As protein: CASSARDSAGNTIYF.

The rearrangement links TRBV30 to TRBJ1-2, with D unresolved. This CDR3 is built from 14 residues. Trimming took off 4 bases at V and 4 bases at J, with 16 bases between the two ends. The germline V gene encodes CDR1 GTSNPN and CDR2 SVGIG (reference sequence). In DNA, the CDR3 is TGTGCCTGGACCTCTTCTGTAACAGTCTATGGCTACACCTTC. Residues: CAWTSSVTVYGYTF.

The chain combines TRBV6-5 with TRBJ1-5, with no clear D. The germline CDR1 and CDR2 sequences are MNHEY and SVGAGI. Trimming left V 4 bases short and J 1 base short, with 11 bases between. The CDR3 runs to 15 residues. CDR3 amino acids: CASSSDEGSNQPQHF. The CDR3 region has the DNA TGTGCCAGCAGTTCTGACGAAGGGAGCAATCAGCCCCAGCATTTT.